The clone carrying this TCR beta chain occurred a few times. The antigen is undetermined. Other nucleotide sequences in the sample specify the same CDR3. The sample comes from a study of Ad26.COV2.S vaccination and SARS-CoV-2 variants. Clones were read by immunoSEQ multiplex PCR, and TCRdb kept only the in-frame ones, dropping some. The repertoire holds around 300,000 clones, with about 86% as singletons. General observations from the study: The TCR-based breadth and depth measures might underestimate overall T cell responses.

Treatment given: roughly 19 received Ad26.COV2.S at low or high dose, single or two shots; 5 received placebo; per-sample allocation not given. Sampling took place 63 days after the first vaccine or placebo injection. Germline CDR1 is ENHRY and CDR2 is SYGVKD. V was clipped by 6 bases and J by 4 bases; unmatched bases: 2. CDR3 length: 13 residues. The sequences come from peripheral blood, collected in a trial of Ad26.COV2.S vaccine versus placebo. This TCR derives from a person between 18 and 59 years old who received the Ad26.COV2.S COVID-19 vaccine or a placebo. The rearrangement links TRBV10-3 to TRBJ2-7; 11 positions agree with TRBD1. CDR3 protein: CAISGQGAYEQYF. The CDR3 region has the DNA TGTGCCATCAGCGGACAGGGGGCTTACGAGCAGTACTTC.